Presented here are 11 T cell receptor beta chains from one specimen sequenced in a study of shared clonotypes between healthy human individuals. The protocol was immunoSEQ multiplex PCR, while the TCRdb copy is restricted to in-frame clones and leaves out a portion. This table holds approximately 500,000 clones, roughly 80% found once. The sample taken for sequencing was PBMCs. The receptors were sampled from a woman between 35 and 50 years old in good health. Some clones in this sample may be carry-over from other donors' samples.

As for this clone: A far larger clone is one nucleotide away, so this likely arose from a read error. The identical CDR3 is also encoded by other nucleotide sequences in the sample. The genes are TRBV7-3 and TRBJ1-1, with 7 bases that match TRBD1. The CDR3 loop spans 13 amino acids. Trimming cost V 1 base and J 4 bases; bases outside gene matches: 0. The germline CDR1 and CDR2 sequences are SGHTA and FQGTGA. The CDR3 sequence is CASSLRQGTEAFF. For the CDR3, the DNA is TGTGCCAGCAGCTTAAGACAGGGCACTGAAGCTTTCTTT.

The genes are TRBV7-2 and TRBJ2-7, with TRBD2 matching over 11 bases. Germline V gene data show CDR1 as SGHTA and CDR2 as FQGNSA. V shed 5 bases, J shed 0 bases, and the junction held 3 bases outside the gene matches. There are 15 residues in the CDR3. CDR3 protein: CASSGTSGSSYEQYF. As DNA, the CDR3 is TGTGCCAGCAGCGGGACTAGCGGTTCCTCCTACGAGCAGTACTTC.

With respect to this clone: With a far larger clone one base away, a read error is the likely cause. Other DNA sequences in this specimen translate into the identical CDR3. The V gene is TRBV4-2, the J gene TRBJ2-7; D is perhaps TRBD1 (6 bases). The CDR3 runs 15 residues. Looked up from germline, CDR1 is LGHNA and CDR2 is YNFKEQ. Written as DNA, the CDR3 is TGTGCCAGCAGCCAAACCCAGGGGAGCTCCTATGAGCAGTACTTC. This sequence encodes CASSQTQGSSYEQYF.

Concerning this clone: Since a far larger clone is one base different, this is likely a read error. J is TRBJ2-1 and V is TRBV6-5, with D tentatively TRBD1 (7 bases). V shed 2 bases and J shed 14 bases, with 19 bases lying between them. The CDR3 length is 14 residues. CDR1 is MNHEY and CDR2 is SVGAGI in the germline V gene. Here the CDR3 reads CASSYNQRGTAEFF. CDR3 nucleotide sequence: TGTGCCAGCAGTTACAATCAGCGCGGGACAGCGGAGTTCTTC.

This clone was recorded only once. V is TRBV27 and J is TRBJ1-3; D is unclear. This CDR3 has 14 residues. V shed 2 bases and J shed 2 bases, with 7 bases lying between them. From germline, CDR1 is MNHEY and CDR2 SMNVEV (reference sequence). The CDR3 loop is CASSLHSAGNTIYF. The CDR3 nucleotides read TGTGCCAGCAGTTTACATTCTGCTGGAAACACCATATATTTT.

The chain couples TRBV28 to TRBJ1-2, with D hard to call. The V and J ends lost 8 bases and 4 bases respectively, with 11 bases between them. The CDR3 is 12 residues long. Germline CDR1 MDHEN, CDR2 SYDVKM. The CDR3 protein is CASHRDLYGYTF. The DNA for the CDR3 is TGTGCCAGCCACAGAGACCTCTATGGCTACACCTTC.

Written as DNA, the CDR3 is TGTGCCAGCAGCGCGGGACTGGTTTCCTACAATGAGCAGTTCTTC. Protein product: CASSAGLVSYNEQFF. The genes are TRBV7-3 and TRBJ2-1; a possible D gene is TRBD2 (6 bases). CDR1 and CDR2 (germline): SGHTA, FQGTGA. The CDR3 totals 15 residues. The germline V and J ends were trimmed by 5 bases and 1 base, with 12 bases remaining between them.

Concerning this clone itself: The junction and the germline gene differ at one end; a read error may be behind it. V gene TRBV7-8 combines with J gene TRBJ2-5; D is unresolved. The end of the DNA aligns better with TRBJ2-7, so the J call may be wrong. The CDR3 is 15 amino acids. Germline lookup yields CDR1 SGHVS and CDR2 FQNEAQ. In DNA, the CDR3 is TGCGCCAGCAGTTTCCTCAGCTACTCACCCTACGAGCAGTACTTC. Translated: CASSFLSYSPYEQYF.

V is TRBV18 and J is TRBJ2-1; D gene uncertain. Per the germline V gene, CDR1 is KGHSH and CDR2 is LQKENI. CDR3 length: 15 residues. V was pared by 2 bases and J by 7 bases, with 15 bases between. CDR3 loop: CASSPDSPGGNEQFF. DNA for the CDR3: TGTGCCAGCTCACCAGATAGCCCCGGTGGGAATGAGCAGTTCTTC.

The CDR3 here is CASSLALAGVVETQYF. The DNA of the CDR3 is TGTGCCAGCAGCTTAGCGTTAGCGGGAGTGGTAGAGACCCAGTACTTC. The chain recombines TRBV7-2 with TRBJ2-5, with TRBD2 matching 9 bases. Germline V gene data show CDR1 as SGHTA and CDR2 as FQGNSA. V gave up 0 bases and J gave up 4 bases; unmatched junction bases: 6. The CDR3 is 16 residues long. The full variable domain, in which reference TRBV7-2 and TRBJ2-5 provide the parts outside the CDR3, is GAGVSQSPSNKVTEKGKDVELRCDPISGHTALYWYRQSLGQGLEFLIYFQGNSAPDKSGLPSDRFSAERTGGSVSTLTIQRTQQEDSAVYLCASSLALAGVVETQYFGPGTRLLVL.

A note on this clone: A far larger clone is off by one base, so a read error is likely. The J gene is TRBJ2-5, the V gene TRBV4-1; TRBD1 aligns across 7 bases. The CDR3 is made up of 16 amino acids. The V gene's germline CDR1 is MGHRA and CDR2 YSYEKL. The trim removed 1 base at V and 8 bases at J, leaving 13 bases unmatched. CDR3 coding DNA: TGCGCCAGCAGCCAAGGCCGGAGACAGGGTTCGGATACCCAGTACTTC. Translating it yields CASSQGRRQGSDTQYF.